Each of the 30 T cell receptor beta chains below was sequenced from the same sample in a study of OX40 agonist ivuxolimab in advanced cancers. Sequenced by immunoSEQ multiplex PCR; TCRdb stores in-frame clones only, minus some. The data hold tens of thousands of clones, with approximately 90% observed a single time. Here the sequenced sample was CD4+ or CD8+ T cells sorted from blood, taken in a trial of the OX40 agonist ivuxolimab. The receptors were gathered from an adult with an advanced solid tumor such as melanoma, head and neck, liver or kidney cancer.

The V gene is TRBV9, the J gene TRBJ2-7, with 11 nucleotides matching TRBD2. V shed 4 bases, J shed 5 bases, and the junction held 8 bases outside the gene matches. CDR3 length equals 15 residues. CDR1 is SGDLS, CDR2 YYNGEE, per germline. As DNA, the CDR3 is TGTGCCAGCAGCCCCACTAGCGGGAGTAGGGACGAGCAGTACTTC. This encodes CASSPTSGSRDEQYF. Drawing the rest from reference TRBV9 and TRBJ2-7, the complete variable domain is DSGVTQTPKHLITATGQRVTLRCSPRSGDLSVYWYQQSLDQGLQFLIQYYNGEERAKGNILERFSAQQFPDLHSELNLSSLELGDSALYFCASSPTSGSRDEQYFGPGTRLTVT.

A single count supports this clone. The chain employs TRBV7-6 and TRBJ2-1; D may match TRBD1 or TRBD2 (5 bases each). The ends were cut back, 2 bases at V and 4 bases at J, with 15 bases in the middle. Germline V gives CDR1 SGHVS, CDR2 FNYEAQ. CDR3 length: 16 amino acids. The DNA for the CDR3 is TGTGCCAGCAGCTTACAGGGCCGGGATTTATACAATGAGCAGTTCTTC. It codes for CASSLQGRDLYNEQFF.

CDR3 in amino acids: CASSLKGSGRIEQFF. Here the CDR3 DNA reads TGTGCCAGCAGCTTAAAGGGTAGCGGGAGAATTGAGCAGTTCTTC. The J gene is TRBJ2-1, the V gene TRBV7-3; 9 bases align to TRBD2. The CDR3 covers 15 residues. With 1 base clipped from V and 9 bases from J, the junction kept 7 bases outside the gene matches. The V gene's germline CDR1 is SGHTA and CDR2 FQGTGA.

The chain has TRBV5-4 and TRBJ2-2; 9 positions agree with TRBD1. Germline CDR1 SGHNT, CDR2 YYREEE (reference sequence). Trimming removed 4 bases from V and 6 bases from J; junction bases left unmatched: 7. The CDR3 is made up of 15 amino acids. Written as DNA, the CDR3 is TGTGCCAGCAGCCCGGAGGGGACAGGGCCCGGGGAGCTGTTTTTT. This encodes CASSPEGTGPGELFF.

This clone appeared a single time. This sequence joins TRBV6-5 and TRBJ2-1, with 9 bases identical to TRBD2. The CDR3 contains 15 residues. Germline CDR1 and CDR2: MNHEY and SVGAGI. V shed 6 bases, J shed 2 bases, and the junction held 5 bases outside the gene matches. CDR3 nucleotide sequence: TGTGCCAGCAGCCCGGGACTAGCAGCCTACAATGAGCAGTTCTTC. It specifies CASSPGLAAYNEQFF.

This chain connects TRBV7-2 to TRBJ2-1; 10 bases fit TRBD1. Germline CDR1 reads SGHTA; CDR2 reads FQGNSA. V lost 7 bases to trimming and J lost 8 bases; unmatched junction nucleotides: 11. The CDR3 contains 15 residues. In DNA form, the CDR3 reads TGTGCCAGCAAGCAGGGACAGGGGTTGTTGCATGAGCAGTTCTTC. This gives the protein CASKQGQGLLHEQFF. The full variable domain, rest sourced from reference TRBV7-2 and TRBJ2-1, is GAGVSQSPSNKVTEKGKDVELRCDPISGHTALYWYRQSLGQGLEFLIYFQGNSAPDKSGLPSDRFSAERTGGSVSTLTIQRTQQEDSAVYLCASKQGQGLLHEQFFGPGTRLTVL.

The chain is built from TRBV6-5 and TRBJ2-5; a possible D gene is TRBD2 (5 bases). The V gene lost 4 bases and the J gene lost 5 bases, with 20 bases spanning the gap. This CDR3 is 16 amino acids long. Germline V CDR1 and CDR2: MNHEY, SVGAGI. CDR3 coding DNA: TGTGCCAGCAGTTCACCACGGGAAGCGTACAAGGAGACCCAGTACTTC. Translation: CASSSPREAYKETQYF.

The rearrangement uses TRBV19 and TRBJ2-7, with 9 bases identical to TRBD2. J was trimmed by 2 bases and V by 9 bases; bases with no gene match: 8. The germline V gene has CDR1 LNHDA and CDR2 SQIVND (reference sequence). The CDR3 is 14 residues long. The CDR3 DNA is TGTGCCAGCACGGGGACTAGCCGGCCCTACGAGCAGTACTTC. Protein product: CASTGTSRPYEQYF.

V gene TRBV7-8 combines with J gene TRBJ2-5, with D unclear. Germline V gene sequence: CDR1 SGHVS, CDR2 FQNEAQ. Trimming removed 4 bases from V and 5 bases from J, with 5 bases in between. The CDR3 spans 11 residues. Here the CDR3 reads CASSYSETQYF. CDR3 coding DNA: TGTGCCAGCAGCTATAGCGAGACCCAGTACTTC.

This chain joins TRBV6-1 and TRBJ2-6; D uncertain. Germline-derived CDR1 and CDR2 are MNHNS and SASEGT. This CDR3 is built from 15 residues. Between the trimmed V and J ends, which lost 0 bases and 1 base, there was a span of 4 bases. CDR3 nucleotide sequence: TGTGCCAGCAGTGAAGCAGGGTCTGGGGCCAACGTCCTGACTTTC. Protein: CASSEAGSGANVLTF.

This chain connects TRBV29-1 to TRBJ1-2, with 9 bases that match TRBD1. V shed 2 bases and J 3 bases; nucleotides not matched to a gene: 1. Germline loops: CDR1 SQVTM, CDR2 ANQGSEA. The CDR3 sequence is 13 residues long. The CDR3 DNA reads as TGCAGCGTTGAACGGGACAGGGACTATGGCTACACCTTC. It translates to CSVERDRDYGYTF.

This chain uses TRBV4-1 with TRBJ2-1; possibly TRBD1 for D (5 bases). The germline CDR1 and CDR2 sequences are MGHRA and YSYEKL. The germline V and J ends were trimmed by 2 bases and 6 bases, with 5 bases remaining between them. The CDR3 length is 12 residues. For the CDR3, the DNA is TGCGCCAGCAGCCAACAGGGCAATGAGCAGTTCTTC. It codes for CASSQQGNEQFF.

The gene calls are TRBV15 and TRBJ1-2; 7 bases agree with TRBD1. The CDR3 is 15 residues long. The germline V gene has CDR1 LNHNV and CDR2 YYDKDF (reference sequence). The V and J ends lost 3 bases and 2 bases, in that order; junction bases with no gene match: 6. The CDR3 DNA sequence: TGTGCCACCAGCAGTTGGACAGGTCCCAACTATGGCTACACCTTC. Residues: CATSSWTGPNYGYTF.

V and J are TRBV9 and TRBJ2-7; 7 bases are a match to TRBD2. Germline-derived CDR1 and CDR2 are SGDLS and YYNGEE. J gave up 7 bases and V 4 bases, and 11 bases lay outside the gene matches. CDR3 length: 14 amino acids. The CDR3 DNA reads TGTGCCAGCAGCCCCTACGGACCAGCGGGAGAGCAGTACTTC. Amino acids: CASSPYGPAGEQYF.

The chain carries TRBV7-6 and TRBJ2-2; 9 positions agree with TRBD2. The CDR3 has 16 amino acids. Germline assignment: CDR1 SGHVS and CDR2 FNYEAQ. The trim removed 4 bases at V and 5 bases at J, leaving 8 bases unmatched. DNA of the CDR3: TGTGCCAGCAGCTCCACCGGGACTAGCAATACCGGGGAGCTGTTTTTT. Its protein product is CASSSTGTSNTGELFF.

This chain uses TRBV2 with TRBJ1-3; D gene uncertain. Trimming removed 3 bases at V and 0 bases at J, with 6 bases between. The CDR3 extends over 14 amino acids. The germline V gene encodes CDR1 SNHLY and CDR2 FYNNEI. CDR3 residues: CASSEVHSGNTIYF. As DNA, the CDR3 is TGTGCCAGCAGTGAGGTACACTCTGGAAACACCATATATTTT.

The chain is built from TRBV20-1 and TRBJ2-5; the D gene is possibly TRBD2 (5 bases). CDR1 and CDR2 from the germline V gene are DFQATT and SNEGSKA (reference sequence). The CDR3 has 11 residues. The CDR3 spells CSADYLGTQYF. DNA of the CDR3: TGCAGCGCAGACTACCTGGGGACCCAGTACTTC.

V usage is TRBV6-5 and J usage is TRBJ2-3; 7 nucleotides line up with TRBD2. This CDR3 contains 16 residues. V lost 0 bases and J lost 2; bases outside the gene matches: 5. CDR1 and CDR2 (germline): MNHEY, SVGAGI. In DNA form, the CDR3 reads TGTGCCAGCAGTTACTCCGCGGGAGCCATCACAGATACGCAGTATTTT. Protein product: CASSYSAGAITDTQYF.

The chain carries TRBV5-1 and TRBJ1-1; 7 bases match TRBD1. Germline lookup yields CDR1 SGHRS and CDR2 YFSETQ. This CDR3 is built from 14 residues. V dropped 2 bases and J dropped 5; count of bases not matched to a gene: 6. DNA of the CDR3: TGCGCCAGCAGCTTAGACAGGGCCTGGACTGAAGCTTTCTTT. Translating gives CASSLDRAWTEAFF. The full variable domain, completed using reference TRBV5-1 and TRBJ1-1, is KAGVTQTPRYLIKTRGQQVTLSCSPISGHRSVSWYQQTPGQGLQFLFEYFSETQRNKGNFPGRFSGRQFSNSRSEMNVSTLELGDSALYLCASSLDRAWTEAFFGQGTRLTVV.

This chain uses TRBV6-5 with TRBJ2-5; a weak D match, TRBD2 (5 bases). Germline V gene data show CDR1 as MNHEY and CDR2 as SVGAGI. The CDR3 has 16 residues. V was shortened by 2 bases and J by 2 bases, with 15 bases between the two germline ends. CDR3 region: CASSYTGMSAQETQYF. Here the CDR3 DNA reads TGTGCCAGCAGTTACACCGGGATGAGCGCACAAGAGACCCAGTACTTC.

The chain uses TRBV9 and TRBJ1-1; a weak D match, TRBD1 (5 bases). CDR3 length equals 12 residues. Trimming took 7 bases from V and 6 from J, leaving 13 bases between them. Germline V lookup: CDR1 SGDLS, CDR2 YYNGEE. CDR3 bases: TGTGCCAGCGGAGCAGGGACCGCTGAAGCTTTCTTT. Its protein product is CASGAGTAEAFF.

This clone was seen a single time. V usage is TRBV19 and J usage is TRBJ1-1, with TRBD1 as a possible D gene (5 bases). This CDR3 has 12 residues. Germline V CDR1 and CDR2: LNHDA, SQIVND (reference sequence). Trimming left V 8 bases short and J 3 bases short, with 10 bases between. The CDR3 loop is CASGAPDTEAFF. The DNA for the CDR3 is TGTGCCAGTGGGGCGCCGGACACTGAAGCTTTCTTT.

Here the CDR3 reads CSVSHGDTYGYTF. CDR3 bases: TGCAGCGTCTCCCACGGAGACACCTATGGCTACACCTTC. The chain carries TRBV29-1 and TRBJ1-2; D remains ambiguous. The CDR3 contains 13 residues. CDR1 and CDR2 (germline): SQVTM, ANQGSEA. V gave up 6 bases and J gave up 4 bases, with 15 bases separating them.

The chain recombines TRBV27 with TRBJ1-2; tentatively, D is TRBD1 (5 bases). The CDR3 contains 14 residues. Trimming removed 8 bases from V and 8 bases from J, with 21 bases in between. Per the germline V gene, CDR1 is MNHEY and CDR2 is SMNVEV (reference sequence). CDR3 loop: CASHGSGPSVGYTF. As DNA, the CDR3 is TGTGCCAGCCACGGTTCGGGACCTTCTGTCGGCTACACCTTC.

This chain links TRBV15 with TRBJ2-5, with D perhaps matching TRBD2 (6 bases). The CDR3 has 15 residues. Germline V gene lookup returns CDR1 LNHNV and CDR2 YYDKDF (reference sequence). Deletions cut 0 bases from V and 6 bases from J, with 14 bases between. The chain's CDR3 is CATSRDTGLSKTQYF. In DNA form, the CDR3 reads TGTGCCACCAGCAGAGATACCGGACTATCGAAGACCCAGTACTTC.

The chain joins TRBV11-2 to TRBJ2-5; D unclear. Trimming removed 1 base from V and 4 bases from J, with 10 bases in between. From germline, CDR1 is SGHAT and CDR2 FQNNGV. The CDR3 has 14 amino acids. In DNA, the CDR3 is TGTGCCAGCAGCTTAGGTGGGGTAATAGAGACCCAGTACTTC. This encodes CASSLGGVIETQYF.

In DNA form, the CDR3 reads TGTGCCAGCAGCTACTACGGGACAGGGGTGGGGGAGCAGTACTTC. It codes for CASSYYGTGVGEQYF. This rearrangement joins TRBV5-6 to TRBJ2-7; TRBD1 matches 10 bases. The J segment lost 7 bases and the V segment lost 3 bases, leaving 10 bases of the junction unmatched. This CDR3 comprises 15 residues. Germline V gene sequence: CDR1 SGHDT, CDR2 YYEEEE.

This clone is a singleton in its sample. The V gene is TRBV27, the J gene TRBJ1-5; D not resolved. From germline, CDR1 is MNHEY and CDR2 SMNVEV (reference sequence). The CDR3 length is 13 residues. Trimming left V 2 bases short and J 4 bases short, with 6 bases between. The CDR3, as DNA: TGTGCCAGCAGTTTAGGCACGAATCAGCCCCAGCATTTT. It is translated as CASSLGTNQPQHF.

The rearrangement links TRBV27 to TRBJ2-7; weak D call: TRBD1 (6 bases). The ends were cut back, 0 bases at V and 3 bases at J, with 12 bases in the middle. The CDR3 extends over 15 amino acids. Germline V gene sequence: CDR1 MNHEY, CDR2 SMNVEV (reference sequence). CDR3 in amino acids: CASSLSADRGYEQYF. CDR3 in DNA: TGTGCCAGCAGTTTATCCGCGGACAGAGGCTACGAGCAGTACTTC.

The sample holds one count of this clone. The V and J genes are TRBV2 and TRBJ2-7; 9 nucleotides line up with TRBD2. Germline CDR1 and CDR2: SNHLY and FYNNEI. This CDR3 has 16 amino acids. With V trimmed by 3 bases and J by 1 base, 7 bases remained unmatched. The CDR3 DNA follows: TGTGCCAGCAGTGATTTTTGGACTAGCGCTTCCTACGAGCAGTACTTC. It is translated as CASSDFWTSASYEQYF. The full variable domain, completed using reference TRBV2 and TRBJ2-7, is EPEVTQTPSHQVTQMGQEVILRCVPISNHLYFYWYRQILGQKVEFLVSFYNNEISEKSEIFDDQFSVERPDGSNFTLKIRSTKLEDSAMYFCASSDFWTSASYEQYFGPGTRLTVT.